This T cell receptor beta chain was sequenced in a study of T cell repertoires in cytomegalovirus infection. In the study overall: CMV epitopes in the study were HLA-C-restricted (recently identified) and HLA-B-restricted (well studied).

The CDR3 has 15 residues. V lost 0 bases, J lost 5 bases, and 5 bases stayed unmatched. Germline loops: CDR1 MNHEY, CDR2 SMNVEV (reference sequence). Points on this clonotype: The antigen remains undetermined.

TCRdb called the reads again in MiXCR, with one record for every CDR3 protein. The profile shows 900,000 to 950,000 distinct CDR3 sequences, roughly 30% of them singletons. The sequence came from a human donor in good health (CMV status not recorded). Some clones in this sample may be carry-over from other donors' samples. The V and J genes are TRBV27 and TRBJ2-5, with 8 bases matching TRBD1. The input for sequencing was cultured CD8+ T cells from PBMCs, taken from culture after CMV antigen stimulation. CDR3 sequence reads: CASSLSTGARETQYF. The CDR3 DNA is TGTGCCAGCAGTTTATCGACAGGGGCCCGGGAGACCCAGTACTTC.